A single TCR beta chain is shown here with its context. The sample belongs to a study of cytomegalovirus exposure and HLA in healthy donors. J was trimmed by 5 bases and V by 4 bases; bases with no gene match: 4. CDR1 and CDR2 (germline): LGHNA, YNFKEQ. The CDR3 is 14 amino acids. Amplification used 60 Vbeta primers and 13 Jbeta primers. Libraries were prepared by immunoSEQ multiplex PCR; TCRdb keeps only in-frame clonotypes and omits some of them. The data show roughly 120,000 clones, 75% to 85% seen once. The V gene is TRBV4-2, the J gene TRBJ2-7, with 11 bases matching TRBD1. This TCR was sampled from a male donor in good health and CMV-seronegative. Material for sequencing was PBMCs. Here the CDR3 DNA reads TGTGCCAGCAGCCCCAGGGACAGGGGGAACGAGCAGTACTTC. This sequence encodes CASSPRDRGNEQYF.